Each of the 25 T cell receptor beta chains below was sequenced from the same sample in a study of blood T cell repertoires in COVID-19. Measured with immunoSEQ multiplex PCR; TCRdb has only the in-frame clones, and not every one. The sample carries 75,000 to 100,000 clones, roughly 86% recorded once. Sequenced sample: peripheral blood. These receptors came from a human donor in a cohort sampled during active COVID-19.

The rearrangement links TRBV19 to TRBJ1-1; D may be TRBD1 (5 bases). The length of the CDR3 is 14 residues. Germline V CDR1 and CDR2: LNHDA, SQIVND (reference sequence). V was pared by 5 bases and J by 1 base, with 11 bases between. CDR3 sequence: CASSPRGQNTEAFF. The CDR3 region has the DNA TGTGCCAGTAGTCCCCGAGGACAGAACACTGAAGCTTTCTTT. The whole variable domain, filled in from reference TRBV19 and TRBJ1-1, reads DGGITQSPKYLFRKEGQNVTLSCEQNLNHDAMYWYRQDPGQGLRLIYYSQIVNDFQKGDIAEGYSVSREKKESFPLTVTSAQKNPTAFYLCASSPRGQNTEAFFGQGTRLTVV.

This chain connects TRBV27 to TRBJ2-7; D is possibly TRBD1 (6 bases). Germline assignment: CDR1 MNHEY and CDR2 SMNVEV (reference sequence). V gave up 3 bases and J gave up 7 bases, with 16 bases separating them. CDR3 length: 14 residues. This CDR3 reads CASSFLVGGLEQYF. CDR3 bases: TGTGCCAGCAGTTTTTTGGTAGGGGGTTTAGAGCAGTACTTC.

The chain combines TRBV5-5 with TRBJ1-2; 9 nucleotides match TRBD1. V trimming: 3 bases; J trimming: 4 bases; junction bases outside the gene matches: 4. This CDR3 has 14 amino acids. Germline V lookup: CDR1 SGHKS, CDR2 YYEKEE (reference sequence). CDR3 coding DNA: TGTGCCAGCAGCTGGGGACAGGGAGGCTATGGCTACACCTTC. Translating gives CASSWGQGGYGYTF.

V usage is TRBV11-1 and J usage is TRBJ2-7, with 9 bases matching TRBD1. Germline-derived CDR1 and CDR2 are SGHAT and FQDESV (reference sequence). The CDR3 has 15 residues. V lost 1 base to trimming and J lost 5 bases; unmatched junction nucleotides: 6. CDR3 sequence: CASSLGLDRGHEQYF. The CDR3 bases are TGTGCCAGCAGCTTAGGGCTGGACAGGGGTCACGAGCAGTACTTC.

This rearrangement joins TRBV7-6 to TRBJ1-2; perhaps TRBD1 as D (6 bases). This CDR3 comprises 15 residues. V lost 4 bases and J lost 0, with 12 bases in between. CDR1 and CDR2 (germline): SGHVS, FNYEAQ. The chain's CDR3 is CASSSEQGTNYGYTF. The CDR3 DNA is TGTGCCAGCAGCTCCGAACAGGGAACTAACTATGGCTACACCTTC.

The chain carries TRBV7-9 and TRBJ1-2; TRBD1 matches 9 bases. The CDR3 loop spans 16 amino acids. Trimming cost V 3 bases and J 5 bases; bases outside gene matches: 10. Germline V gene data show CDR1 as SEHNR and CDR2 as FQNEAQ (reference sequence). The CDR3 DNA sequence: TGTGCCAGCAGCTTCCCAGAGGGACAGGGACAATATGGCTACACCTTC. Protein: CASSFPEGQGQYGYTF.

This clone has a single count. V is TRBV5-1 and J is TRBJ2-1; 12 bases match TRBD2. The CDR3 covers 17 residues. The V and J ends lost 0 bases and 3 bases, in that order; junction bases with no gene match: 4. CDR1 and CDR2 from the germline V gene are SGHRS and YFSETQ. The CDR3 nucleotides are TGCGCCAGCAGCTTGGCCCTGACTAGCGGGGGCTACAATGAGCAGTTCTTC. Its protein product is CASSLALTSGGYNEQFF.

This clone was recorded once. The rearrangement joins TRBV2 to TRBJ2-2, with 7 bases aligning to TRBD2. Germline V gene lookup returns CDR1 SNHLY and CDR2 FYNNEI. This CDR3 has 13 residues. J gave up 4 bases and V 11 bases, and 7 bases lay outside the gene matches. The CDR3 region is CAPGGSGTGELFF. DNA for the CDR3: TGTGCCCCCGGGGGGTCGGGCACCGGGGAGCTGTTTTTT. The full variable domain, with the rest looked up from reference TRBV2 and TRBJ2-2, is EPEVTQTPSHQVTQMGQEVILRCVPISNHLYFYWYRQILGQKVEFLVSFYNNEISEKSEIFDDQFSVERPDGSNFTLKIRSTKLEDSAMYFCAPGGSGTGELFFGEGSRLTVL.

V is TRBV28 and J is TRBJ2-7; D is unresolved. V lost 7 bases to trimming and J lost 2 bases, with 18 bases between them. The CDR3 is 15 amino acids. The germline gives CDR1 MDHEN, CDR2 SYDVKM. DNA of the CDR3: TGTGCCAGCACACCTCCCCAGAATCCCACCTACGAGCAGTACTTC. Encoded protein: CASTPPQNPTYEQYF.

The V call is TRBV7-9, the J call TRBJ1-4; the match to TRBD1 covers 7 bases. In germline, CDR1 is SEHNR, CDR2 FQNEAQ (reference sequence). This CDR3 comprises 17 residues. With 5 bases clipped from V and 2 bases from J, the junction kept 11 bases outside the gene matches. The DNA for the CDR3 is TGTGCCAGCAGCCCGAAAGGACAGGTGCGGACTAATGAAAAACTGTTTTTT. Amino acid sequence: CASSPKGQVRTNEKLFF. Together with reference TRBV7-9 and TRBJ1-4, the CDR3 gives the full variable domain: DTGVSQNPRHKITKRGQNVTFRCDPISEHNRLYWYRQTLGQGPEFLTYFQNEAQLEKSRLLSDRFSAERPKGSFSTLEIQRTEQGDSAMYLCASSPKGQVRTNEKLFFGSGTQLSVL.

The chain employs TRBV24-1 and TRBJ2-2; no clear D. The CDR3 covers 15 residues. The V and J ends lost 2 bases and 1 base respectively, with 7 bases between them. Per the germline V gene, CDR1 is KGHDR and CDR2 is SFDVKD. The CDR3 is CATSDSHWNTGELFF. As DNA, the CDR3 is TGTGCCACCAGTGATTCGCACTGGAACACCGGGGAGCTGTTTTTT.

The chain carries TRBV6-6 and TRBJ2-3; a possible D gene is TRBD2 (6 bases). Between the trimmed V and J ends, which lost 5 bases and 2 bases, there was a span of 17 bases. The CDR3 totals 16 residues. Germline V gene data show CDR1 as MNHNY and CDR2 as SVGAGI (reference sequence). In DNA, the CDR3 is TGTGCCAGCAGTCGACCGGCGCGGGACCTCACAGATACGCAGTATTTT. It is translated as CASSRPARDLTDTQYF.

This chain joins TRBV11-2 and TRBJ2-5, with 8 positions matching TRBD2. The V segment lost 6 bases and the J segment 3 bases; nucleotides outside the gene matches: 15. This CDR3 has 17 amino acids. Germline lookup yields CDR1 SGHAT and CDR2 FQNNGV. The CDR3 loop is CASRSLGSGGLKETQYF. The DNA of the CDR3 is TGTGCCAGCAGGTCCCTCGGAAGCGGGGGATTAAAAGAGACCCAGTACTTC.

V gene TRBV7-2 combines with J gene TRBJ1-3; D possibly corresponds to TRBD1 (6 bases). There are 15 residues in the CDR3. The V end lost 0 bases, the J end lost 4 bases, and 10 bases lay between the germline ends. Looked up from germline, CDR1 is SGHTA and CDR2 is FQGNSA. CDR3 region: CASSLAGGLGNTIYF. The CDR3 nucleotides read TGTGCCAGCAGCTTAGCGGGGGGGCTCGGAAACACCATATATTTT.

The chain couples TRBV3-1 (or the pseudogene TRBV3-2) to TRBJ2-1, with TRBD2 matching 8 bases. CDR1 is LGHDT, CDR2 YNNKEL, per germline (reference sequence). This CDR3 comprises 17 residues. The V segment lost 0 bases and the J segment 4 bases; nucleotides outside the gene matches: 8. The CDR3 DNA sequence: TGTGCCAGCAGCCAAGAGGGAGGCGGGGGGCTATACAATGAGCAGTTCTTC. Protein: CASSQEGGGGLYNEQFF.

This chain's CDR3 is CASSLDRTSYNEQFF. The DNA of the CDR3 is TGTGCCAGCAGCTTAGACAGAACCTCCTACAATGAGCAGTTCTTC. This chain connects TRBV6-5 to TRBJ2-1, with a tentative D call TRBD1 (5 bases). The V end lost 6 bases, the J end lost 0 bases, and 12 bases lay between the germline ends. There are 15 residues in the CDR3. CDR1 and CDR2 (germline): MNHEY, SVGAGI.

The chain uses TRBV19 and TRBJ2-1, with D maybe TRBD2 (6 bases). The CDR3 runs 17 residues. Germline V gene data show CDR1 as LNHDA and CDR2 as SQIVND (reference sequence). Trimming removed 4 bases from V and 2 bases from J, with 18 bases in between. DNA of the CDR3: TGTGCCAGTAGTAGCCGAGCCGGGACTCCCACCTACAATGAGCAGTTCTTC. This gives the protein CASSSRAGTPTYNEQFF.

CDR3 nucleotides: TGTGCCAGCCGCCAGGACACTGAAGCTTTCTTT. It codes for CASRQDTEAFF. The rearrangement joins TRBV28 to TRBJ1-1; D not certain. Germline V CDR1 and CDR2: MDHEN, SYDVKM. V lost 8 bases and J 3 bases, leaving 7 bases between the germline ends. CDR3 length: 11 residues.

This clone was detected only a few times. This chain connects TRBV19 to TRBJ2-1, with 8 positions matching TRBD2. The germline V gene encodes CDR1 LNHDA and CDR2 SQIVND (reference sequence). The CDR3 extends over 16 amino acids. V shed 3 bases, J shed 0 bases, and the junction held 4 bases outside the gene matches. CDR3 region: CASSISAGGSYNEQFF. CDR3 nucleotides: TGTGCCAGTAGTATTAGTGCGGGGGGCTCCTACAATGAGCAGTTCTTC.

The rearrangement links TRBV4-2 to TRBJ2-1, with 12 bases that match TRBD2. Germline V CDR1 and CDR2: LGHNA, YNFKEQ. The ends lost 3 bases at V and 4 bases at J; junction bases unmatched: 1. CDR3 length equals 15 residues. CDR3 sequence reads: CASSHGTSGYNEQFF. CDR3 DNA: TGTGCCAGCAGCCACGGGACTAGCGGGTACAATGAGCAGTTCTTC.

The chain couples TRBV11-2 to TRBJ1-5; the D gene is possibly TRBD1 (5 bases). Per germline, CDR1 SGHAT and CDR2 FQNNGV. This CDR3 comprises 14 residues. V gave up 5 bases and J gave up 7 bases, with 15 bases separating them. CDR3: CASSNAGGGQPQHF. The CDR3 bases are TGTGCCAGCAGCAATGCGGGGGGTGGGCAGCCCCAGCATTTT.

This clone has a single count. The chain joins TRBV7-2 to TRBJ2-7; D is unclear. Trimming left V 5 bases short and J 2 bases short, with 10 bases between. Germline V gene data show CDR1 as SGHTA and CDR2 as FQGNSA. The length of the CDR3 is 13 residues. For the CDR3, the DNA is TGTGCCAGCAGCCGCATAGGAGCCTACGAGCAGTACTTC. Its protein is CASSRIGAYEQYF. Using reference TRBV7-2 and TRBJ2-7 for the parts outside the CDR3, the full variable domain is GAGVSQSPSNKVTEKGKDVELRCDPISGHTALYWYRQSLGQGLEFLIYFQGNSAPDKSGLPSDRFSAERTGGSVSTLTIQRTQQEDSAVYLCASSRIGAYEQYFGPGTRLTVT.

This chain joins TRBV7-2 and TRBJ2-3; TRBD2 aligns across 10 bases. From germline, CDR1 is SGHTA and CDR2 FQGNSA. The CDR3 has 17 residues. J lost 3 bases, V lost 1 base, and 7 bases had no gene match. The CDR3 nucleotides are TGTGCCAGCAGCTTAGGGCCTAGCGGGGGAGGTACAGATACGCAGTATTTT. Its protein is CASSLGPSGGGTDTQYF.

The rearrangement joins TRBV19 to TRBJ1-5; D not resolved. Germline-derived CDR1 and CDR2 are LNHDA and SQIVND (reference sequence). V lost 0 bases, J lost 1 base, and 13 bases lay in between. The CDR3 loop spans 17 amino acids. CDR3 DNA: TGTGCCAGTAGTATAGAGAATCACGGGTGGAGCAATCAGCCCCAGCATTTT. Translated: CASSIENHGWSNQPQHF.

V usage is TRBV6-1 and J usage is TRBJ1-2; 8 positions agree with TRBD1. CDR1 and CDR2 (germline): MNHNS, SASEGT. V lost 3 bases, J lost 2 bases, and 5 bases stayed unmatched. The CDR3 spans 15 residues. Here the CDR3 reads CASSDRDRRNYGYTF. As DNA, the CDR3 is TGTGCCAGCAGTGACCGGGACAGGAGGAACTATGGCTACACCTTC.